Sequencing of this T cell receptor (beta chain) was carried out in a study of response to subunit inactivated influenza vaccine. This clonotype was seen only a few times. TCRdb analysed the RT-PCR reads with MiXCR anew, one entry per CDR3 protein. The data contain approximately 500,000 distinct CDR3 sequences, 20% to 25% of them singletons. V lost 5 bases to trimming and J lost 3 bases, with 11 bases between them. This CDR3 contains 13 residues. The germline gives CDR1 SGHKS, CDR2 YYEKEE (reference sequence). These data were also reused for a study on T cells expressing NK-cell markers. This second study says: Production of TCR beta cDNA relied on 5'RACE template switching with UMIs. Sequencing covered eight donors, seven HCMV-seropositive and one seronegative. In roughly six donors, dominant NKG2C+ clonotypes were about 1.0-8% of CD8+ T cells. In several donors, dominant clonotypes made up roughly 28.3-65% of CD3+CD56-NKG2C+ cells.

The material was CD4+ T cells sorted from PBMCs, obtained about 11 days after vaccination. V gene TRBV5-5 combines with J gene TRBJ1-1; D is perhaps TRBD1 (5 bases). The TCR sequence derives from a man aged 50 or older who received an inactivated influenza vaccine. The CDR3 DNA reads TGTGCCAGCAGACAGGTGGAGGACACTGAAGCTTTCTTT. This codes for CASRQVEDTEAFF. The full variable domain, with the rest looked up from reference TRBV5-5 and TRBJ1-1, is DAGVTQSPTHLIKTRGQQVTLRCSPISGHKSVSWYQQVLGQGPQFIFQYYEKEERGRGNFPDRFSARQFPNYSSELNVNALLLGDSALYLCASRQVEDTEAFFGQGTRLTVV.